Following are 15 T cell receptor beta chains from one sample sequenced in a study of blood T cells in healthy people across ages. A second PCR of 7 to 11 cycles used a sample-barcoded 5' primer and a J-beta primer mix. TCRdb recomputed calls from the 5' RACE reads with MiXCR, one row per CDR3 protein. The table has approximately 800,000 distinct CDR3 sequences, roughly 50% seen once; the top ten hold 22%. Sequencing was performed on blood. These receptors came from a man aged 25-45 years in good health.

The chain couples TRBV12-3 or TRBV12-4 to TRBJ1-5; D remains unclear. The CDR3 runs to 11 residues. The germline V and J ends were trimmed by 6 bases and 10 bases, with 10 bases remaining between them. The chain's CDR3 is CASRKKGPQHF. In DNA, the CDR3 is TGTGCCAGCAGAAAAAAGGGACCCCAGCATTTT.

The chain uses TRBV6-1 and TRBJ2-1; a weak D match, TRBD2 (6 bases). Germline V gene lookup returns CDR1 MNHNS and CDR2 SASEGT. The CDR3 spans 17 residues. The V and J ends lost 4 bases and 1 base respectively, with 17 bases between them. CDR3 in DNA: TGTGCCAGCAGTGGGCCGGGGGAAATTGTATCCTACAATGAGCAGTTCTTC. Translating gives CASSGPGEIVSYNEQFF.

The J gene is TRBJ2-4, the V gene TRBV12-3 or TRBV12-4, with 8 bases lining up with TRBD2. The DNA end is a closer match to TRBJ2-7, so the J assignment may be wrong. The CDR3 runs 13 residues. The CDR3 sequence: CASCRAGGYEQYF. In DNA form, the CDR3 reads TGTGCCAGTTGTCGGGCGGGGGGTTACGAGCAGTACTTC.

V usage is TRBV29-1 and J usage is TRBJ2-2; perhaps TRBD2 as D (5 bases). Trimming cost V 0 bases and J 4 bases, with 15 bases left between them. CDR1 is SQVTM and CDR2 is ANQGSEA in the germline V gene. The CDR3 length is 16 residues. CDR3 amino acids: CSVEDPGSRGTGELFF. CDR3 DNA: TGCAGCGTTGAAGATCCGGGGTCCCGGGGCACCGGGGAGCTGTTTTTT.

This clonotype was seen more than once but under ten times. The chain couples TRBV11-2 to TRBJ2-1; 8 bases match TRBD2. The J segment lost 7 bases and the V segment lost 1 base, leaving 3 bases of the junction unmatched. Germline V gene sequence: CDR1 SGHAT, CDR2 FQNNGV. The CDR3 spans 14 residues. The CDR3 loop reads CASSLAGGTNEQFF. CDR3 DNA: TGTGCCAGCAGCTTAGCGGGGGGGACGAATGAGCAGTTCTTC.

The chain uses TRBV9 and TRBJ1-2; no clear D. The CDR3 covers 12 residues. Germline assignment: CDR1 SGDLS and CDR2 YYNGEE. Trimming shortened V by 0 bases and J by 7 bases, and 7 bases separated the two germline ends. CDR3 region: CASSVGGSGYTF. The CDR3 region has the DNA TGTGCCAGCAGCGTAGGAGGGTCTGGCTACACCTTC.

The chain combines TRBV12-3 or TRBV12-4 with TRBJ2-4; 8 bases agree with TRBD1. V lost 4 bases and J lost 0; bases outside the gene matches: 5. The CDR3 loop spans 16 amino acids. In DNA form, the CDR3 reads TGTGCCAGCAGTTCAGCAGGGGGCCTAGCCAAAAACATTCAGTACTTC. It yields the protein CASSSAGGLAKNIQYF.

The V and J genes are TRBV27 and TRBJ1-1, with a tentative D call TRBD1 (5 bases). There are 15 residues in the CDR3. V was trimmed by 6 bases and J by 4 bases, leaving 18 bases between them. Germline CDR1 is MNHEY and CDR2 is SMNVEV (reference sequence). The CDR3 is CASSHGGGGITEAFF. The CDR3 coding sequence is TGTGCCAGCAGCCATGGGGGAGGCGGAATCACTGAAGCTTTCTTT.

V gene TRBV29-1 combines with J gene TRBJ2-7; D is perhaps TRBD2 (6 bases). Trimming took off 5 bases at V and 4 bases at J, with 15 bases between the two ends. CDR1 and CDR2 (germline): SQVTM, ANQGSEA. This CDR3 spans 13 amino acids. CDR3 protein: CSVKREVGYEQYF. CDR3 nucleotide sequence: TGCAGCGTTAAGAGGGAGGTGGGTTACGAGCAGTACTTC.

This chain joins TRBV10-3 and TRBJ1-1, with 8 bases that match TRBD1. Germline CDR1 ENHRY, CDR2 SYGVKD. Trimming at V came to 4 bases and at J to 7 bases, leaving 8 bases not matched to a gene. This CDR3 comprises 14 residues. The CDR3 DNA reads TGTGCCATCAGTGTGACAGGGGACTATATTGAAGCTTTCTTT. Its translation is CAISVTGDYIEAFF.

Only a few counts were recorded for this clonotype. The gene calls are TRBV7-9 and TRBJ2-1; D is tentatively TRBD1 or TRBD2 (7 bases each). CDR1 and CDR2 from the germline V gene are SEHNR and FQNEAQ (reference sequence). The CDR3 extends over 15 amino acids. V was cut by 5 bases and J by 4 bases, with 15 bases left in between. The CDR3 here is CASSPPGGGYNEQFF. The DNA of the CDR3 is TGTGCCAGCAGCCCCCCAGGGGGGGGGTACAATGAGCAGTTCTTC.

The J gene is TRBJ2-7, the V gene TRBV20-1, with D uncertain. This CDR3 region has 12 residues. Germline-derived CDR1 and CDR2 are DFQATT and SNEGSKA (reference sequence). Trimming shortened V by 3 bases and J by 3 bases, and 9 bases separated the two germline ends. The CDR3 loop reads CSASSDDYEQYF. CDR3 in DNA: TGCAGTGCTAGTTCAGATGACTACGAGCAGTACTTC.

This clonotype turned up a few times. The chain joins TRBV29-1 to TRBJ2-7; 9 bases are a match to TRBD1. Germline lookup yields CDR1 SQVTM and CDR2 ANQGSEA. The V segment lost 4 bases and the J segment 2 bases; nucleotides outside the gene matches: 6. The CDR3 loop spans 14 amino acids. The DNA for the CDR3 is TGCAGCGTTGCCGGGACAGGGATAACCTACGAGCAGTACTTC. As protein: CSVAGTGITYEQYF.

This chain links TRBV20-1 with TRBJ2-3, with 7 bases that match TRBD2. V trimming: 6 bases; J trimming: 4 bases; junction bases outside the gene matches: 13. The CDR3 sequence is 15 residues long. Germline CDR1 reads DFQATT; CDR2 reads SNEGSKA (reference sequence). CDR3: CSAKRQRGLADTQYF. The DNA for the CDR3 is TGCAGTGCAAAACGACAGAGAGGACTAGCAGATACGCAGTATTTT.

The genes are TRBV7-2 and TRBJ2-1; a weak D match, TRBD2 (5 bases). V was trimmed by 8 bases and J by 5 bases, leaving 25 bases between them. The germline CDR1 and CDR2 sequences are SGHTA and FQGNSA. This CDR3 spans 17 amino acids. The DNA for the CDR3 is TGTGCCAGCTCCTCAAGTTCCGGCGTAGCGCCCGACAATGAGCAGTTCTTC. It translates to CASSSSSGVAPDNEQFF. The full variable domain, its missing parts supplied by reference TRBV7-2 and TRBJ2-1, is GAGVSQSPSNKVTEKGKDVELRCDPISGHTALYWYRQSLGQGLEFLIYFQGNSAPDKSGLPSDRFSAERTGGSVSTLTIQRTQQEDSAVYLCASSSSSGVAPDNEQFFGPGTRLTVL.